One sample yielded the 25 T cell receptor beta chains listed below, sequenced in a study of PD-L1 blockade in urothelial cancer (dated by TCRdb to 2015 to 2018). Library preparation used the immunoSEQ multiplex PCR assay. TCRdb holds this immuneACCESS table with in-frame rearrangements only. Some clones are missing; in checked studies, unresolved V genes explain under half, and the rest has no known cause. The sample table shows under 50,000 clones, and 80% to 95% are seen once. The ten largest clones represent more than 6.5% of the sample. The specimen was PBMCs, collected around atezolizumab (anti-PD-L1) treatment. Every receptor here comes from a man in his 70s with urothelial cancer.

This clone was seen only a few times. The chain uses TRBV25-1 and TRBJ2-7, with D unresolved. This CDR3 has 11 residues. Trimming left V 3 bases short and J 4 bases short, with 4 bases between. Germline V gives CDR1 MGHDK, CDR2 SYGVNS. The CDR3 spells CASSDHYEQYF. Here the CDR3 DNA reads TGTGCCAGCAGTGACCATTACGAGCAGTACTTC.

This clone was detected only a few times. This chain joins TRBV28 and TRBJ1-1; D is unresolved. The CDR3 has 14 residues. The V and J ends lost 8 bases and 4 bases respectively, with 17 bases between them. Germline assignment: CDR1 MDHEN and CDR2 SYDVKM. CDR3 region: CASGPFGRGTEAFF. CDR3 nucleotides: TGTGCCAGCGGGCCCTTCGGCCGGGGCACTGAAGCTTTCTTT.

CDR3: CASSWGTGGKGNTIYF. Written as DNA, the CDR3 is TGCGCCAGCAGCTGGGGGACAGGGGGCAAAGGAAACACCATATATTTT. This rearrangement joins TRBV5-1 to TRBJ1-3; 12 bases line up with TRBD1. The CDR3 sequence is 16 residues long. The V segment lost 3 bases and the J segment 4 bases; nucleotides outside the gene matches: 5. CDR1 is SGHRS, CDR2 YFSETQ, per germline.

The genes are TRBV9 and TRBJ2-6, with 9 bases that match TRBD1. The CDR3 is made up of 20 amino acids. The J segment lost 0 bases and the V segment lost 0 bases, leaving 10 bases of the junction unmatched. Germline lookup yields CDR1 SGDLS and CDR2 YYNGEE. In nucleotides, the CDR3 is TGTGCCAGCAGCGTAGGATCCGGGACAGGGTTTGTCTCTGGGGCCAACGTCCTGACTTTC. As protein: CASSVGSGTGFVSGANVLTF.

The chain links TRBV4-2 to TRBJ2-2, with TRBD2 matching over 13 bases. CDR3 length: 16 amino acids. Germline loops: CDR1 LGHNA, CDR2 YNFKEQ. The V gene end was trimmed by 1 base and the J gene end by 5 bases; junction bases not matched to a gene: 1. This CDR3 reads CASSQGGLAGTGELFF. In nucleotides, the CDR3 is TGTGCCAGCAGCCAAGGGGGACTAGCGGGGACCGGGGAGCTGTTTTTT.

The rearrangement joins TRBV7-2 to TRBJ1-2; 7 bases agree with TRBD1. Germline V gene lookup returns CDR1 SGHTA and CDR2 FQGNSA. The J segment lost 1 base and the V segment lost 2 bases, leaving 10 bases of the junction unmatched. The CDR3 extends over 17 amino acids. The CDR3 DNA reads TGTGCCAGCAGCTTACTCAACACAGGGGCCGGTAACTATGGCTACACCTTC. Its translation is CASSLLNTGAGNYGYTF.

V gene TRBV30 combines with J gene TRBJ2-3, with 9 bases aligning to TRBD2. This CDR3 region has 16 residues. V trimming: 2 bases; J trimming: 2 bases; junction bases outside the gene matches: 8. The germline gives CDR1 GTSNPN, CDR2 SVGIG (reference sequence). The CDR3 reads CAWSKQRTSDTDTQYF. In DNA form, the CDR3 reads TGTGCCTGGAGTAAGCAAAGGACTAGCGACACAGATACGCAGTATTTT. Full variable domain (rest looked up from reference TRBV30 and TRBJ2-3): SQTIHQWPATLVQPVGSPLSLECTVEGTSNPNLYWYRQAAGRGLQLLFYSVGIGQISSEVPQNLSASRPQDRQFILSSKKLLLSDSGFYLCAWSKQRTSDTDTQYFGPGTRLTVL.

The chain has TRBV6-4 and TRBJ2-1; possible D gene TRBD2, 6 bases. This CDR3 spans 14 amino acids. CDR1 is MRHNA and CDR2 is SNTAGT in the germline V gene. V lost 3 bases and J 6 bases, leaving 12 bases between the germline ends. The CDR3 bases are TGTGCCAGCAGTGAAGGACTGGGAGGCAATGAGCAGTTCTTC. Translating it yields CASSEGLGGNEQFF.

The rearrangement uses TRBV28 and TRBJ1-1, with 9 bases that match TRBD1. Germline V gene sequence: CDR1 MDHEN, CDR2 SYDVKM. V trimming: 5 bases; J trimming: 5 bases; junction bases outside the gene matches: 6. The CDR3 has 14 residues. CDR3 protein: CASSTNRGLTEAFF. CDR3 in DNA: TGTGCCAGCAGTACTAACAGGGGGCTGACTGAAGCTTTCTTT.

The chain has TRBV5-6 and TRBJ2-3; 12 nucleotides align to TRBD1. After removal of 4 bases from V and 7 bases from J, the junction contained 10 bases not matched to a gene. Germline CDR1 SGHDT, CDR2 YYEEEE. The CDR3 length is 16 residues. The CDR3, as DNA: TGTGCCAGCAGCGAGTCCGGGACAGGGGGCATGTATACGCAGTATTTT. Its translation: CASSESGTGGMYTQYF.

Here the CDR3 DNA reads TGTGCCAGCAGCTTAGTTGTTTTGGGACAGCTAAACTATGGCTACACCTTC. Its protein product is CASSLVVLGQLNYGYTF. The chain combines TRBV11-2 with TRBJ1-2, with TRBD1 matching over 7 bases. The V and J ends lost 1 base and 2 bases, in that order; junction bases with no gene match: 10. Looked up from germline, CDR1 is SGHAT and CDR2 is FQNNGV. This CDR3 contains 17 residues.

V usage is TRBV2 and J usage is TRBJ2-1; D may be TRBD2 (5 bases). The CDR3 covers 16 residues. V was trimmed by 3 bases and J by 1 base, leaving 13 bases between them. Germline lookup yields CDR1 SNHLY and CDR2 FYNNEI. In DNA form, the CDR3 reads TGTGCCAGCAGTGATTTCCAGCGGAGGTCCTACAATGAGCAGTTCTTC. It is translated as CASSDFQRRSYNEQFF.

The chain has TRBV5-4 and TRBJ2-7; 8 bases agree with TRBD2. The CDR3 is 15 amino acids. Germline loops: CDR1 SGHNT, CDR2 YYREEE (reference sequence). Trimming cost V 5 bases and J 6 bases; bases outside gene matches: 13. This CDR3 reads CASSLPSGRRAEQYF. The CDR3 DNA reads TGTGCCAGCAGTCTTCCTAGCGGGCGACGGGCCGAGCAGTACTTC.

V gene TRBV5-1 combines with J gene TRBJ1-2, with TRBD1 as a possible D gene (5 bases). The CDR3 covers 15 residues. V shed 0 bases and J shed 0 bases, with 9 bases lying between them. The germline V gene encodes CDR1 SGHRS and CDR2 YFSETQ. The CDR3 bases are TGCGCCAGCAGCTTGGATCCAGGGACTAACTATGGCTACACCTTC. Encoded protein: CASSLDPGTNYGYTF.

There are a few counts of this clone. The chain joins TRBV2 to TRBJ2-7; a possible D gene is TRBD1 (5 bases). The CDR3 length is 13 residues. CDR1 and CDR2 (germline): SNHLY, FYNNEI. V lost 8 bases and J 7 bases, leaving 18 bases between the germline ends. CDR3 nucleotide sequence: TGTGCCAGCGTCCTACCTCCCTCAGGGGAGCAGTACTTC. It specifies CASVLPPSGEQYF.

This clone came up once. This chain uses TRBV13 with TRBJ2-5; 9 nucleotides agree with TRBD2. Germline loops: CDR1 PRHDT, CDR2 FYEKMQ (reference sequence). The CDR3 runs 17 residues. The trim removed 2 bases at V and 1 base at J, leaving 8 bases unmatched. CDR3 in amino acids: CASSLRGGSGGQETQYF. The CDR3 nucleotides read TGTGCCAGCAGCTTACGGGGTGGTAGCGGGGGCCAAGAGACCCAGTACTTC.

The chain recombines TRBV15 with TRBJ2-3; D may be TRBD1 (5 bases). The CDR3 runs 15 residues. The germline gives CDR1 LNHNV, CDR2 YYDKDF (reference sequence). V was trimmed by 0 bases and J by 6 bases, leaving 13 bases between them. The CDR3 is CATSRDRAGSDTQYF. DNA for the CDR3: TGTGCCACCAGCAGAGATCGGGCAGGGTCGGATACGCAGTATTTT.

J is TRBJ1-2 and V is TRBV6-1, with 11 bases matching TRBD1. With 7 bases clipped from V and 3 bases from J, the junction kept 7 bases outside the gene matches. Germline CDR1 MNHNS, CDR2 SASEGT. The CDR3 contains 15 residues. The CDR3 nucleotides are TGTGCCAGCAAGGGACAGGGGGTCGAGGACTATGGCTACACCTTC. Protein sequence: CASKGQGVEDYGYTF.

This clone was observed once. J is TRBJ2-7 and V is TRBV29-1, with D maybe TRBD2 (6 bases). From germline, CDR1 is SQVTM and CDR2 ANQGSEA. Between the trimmed V and J ends, which lost 5 bases and 3 bases, there was a span of 14 bases. This CDR3 is built from 13 residues. The CDR3 loop is CSVRDSPRYEQYF. The CDR3 DNA is TGCAGCGTTAGGGACTCCCCTCGCTACGAGCAGTACTTC.

This chain uses TRBV18 with TRBJ2-1, with TRBD2 matching 14 bases. Germline V gene lookup returns CDR1 KGHSH and CDR2 LQKENI. This CDR3 has 15 residues. The V gene end was trimmed by 4 bases and the J gene end by 7 bases; junction bases not matched to a gene: 3. This chain's CDR3 is CASSLGTSGSNEQFF. In DNA, the CDR3 is TGTGCCAGCTCACTCGGGACTAGCGGGAGTAATGAGCAGTTCTTC. Full variable domain (missing parts from reference TRBV18 and TRBJ2-1): NAGVMQNPRHLVRRRGQEARLRCSPMKGHSHVYWYRQLPEEGLKFMVYLQKENIIDESGMPKERFSAEFPKEGPSILRIQQVVRGDSAAYFCASSLGTSGSNEQFFGPGTRLTVL.

This chain links TRBV28 with TRBJ2-3; 7 bases agree with TRBD1. The CDR3 runs to 12 residues. V shed 3 bases and J 8 bases; nucleotides not matched to a gene: 2. Germline CDR1 and CDR2: MDHEN and SYDVKM. The CDR3 sequence is CASSFEGATQYF. Here the CDR3 DNA reads TGTGCCAGCAGTTTTGAGGGGGCTACGCAGTATTTT.

The V and J genes are TRBV15 and TRBJ2-7, with 7 positions matching TRBD2. The CDR3 is made up of 15 amino acids. Losses at the gene ends were 6 bases for V and 7 bases for J; bases not matched to a gene: 15. CDR1 is LNHNV and CDR2 is YYDKDF in the germline V gene (reference sequence). The CDR3 spells CATSPPSGTPREQYF. CDR3 DNA: TGTGCCACCAGTCCTCCGAGCGGGACCCCGAGGGAGCAGTACTTC. Using reference TRBV15 and TRBJ2-7 for the parts outside the CDR3, the full variable domain is DAMVIQNPRYQVTQFGKPVTLSCSQTLNHNVMYWYQQKSSQAPKLLFHYYDKDFNNEADTPDNFQSRRPNTSFCFLDIRSPGLGDTAMYLCATSPPSGTPREQYFGPGTRLTVT.

The chain has TRBV28 and TRBJ2-5, with TRBD2 matching over 8 bases. The V gene end was trimmed by 5 bases and the J gene end by 0 bases; junction bases not matched to a gene: 11. CDR1 is MDHEN and CDR2 is SYDVKM in the germline V gene. This CDR3 is built from 17 residues. The CDR3 region has the DNA TGTGCCAGCAGTCTCCGGGGGGGGTCCAACTACCAAGAGACCCAGTACTTC. Residues: CASSLRGGSNYQETQYF.

In DNA, the CDR3 is TGTGCCAGCAGTTTATGGCCGAACACTGAAGCTTTCTTT. It codes for CASSLWPNTEAFF. This chain joins TRBV27 and TRBJ1-1; D call uncertain. CDR1 is MNHEY and CDR2 is SMNVEV in the germline V gene (reference sequence). There are 13 residues in the CDR3. V lost 1 base, J lost 1 base, and 4 bases lay in between.

The rearrangement uses TRBV6-1 and TRBJ1-5, with D hard to call. Trimming removed 6 bases at V and 1 base at J, with 13 bases between. This CDR3 is 15 amino acids long. In germline, CDR1 is MNHNS, CDR2 SASEGT. CDR3 loop: CASSAVRGSNQPQHF. The CDR3 nucleotides read TGTGCCAGCAGCGCCGTAAGAGGGAGCAATCAGCCCCAGCATTTT.